Below are 8 T cell receptor beta chains sequenced from a single sample in a study of blood T cells in healthy people across ages (dated by TCRdb to the mid-2010s). The method behind the library was 5' RACE. Sequenced on an Illumina HiSeq 2500. A second PCR of roughly 6 to 11 cycles was performed with a sample-barcoded 5' primer and a J-beta primer mix. TCRdb's own reprocessing of the public reads used fastp at Q25 and MiXCR and kept productive beta chains. Each CDR3 protein gets just one entry, which takes the most common genes and DNA from the rows behind it. For this sample there are roughly 2 million distinct CDR3 sequences; 40% to 55% appear just once. The top ten constitute around 2.1% of the sample. Source material: blood. Receptor source: a woman aged 40 to 49 in good health.

On this clonotype itself: A junction boundary mismatches the germline segment, possibly from a read error. This chain uses TRBV4-3 with TRBJ1-2; D might be TRBD1 (6 bases). Germline V gene sequence: CDR1 LGHNA, CDR2 YSLEER. The CDR3 is 15 residues long. In nucleotides, the CDR3 is TGCGCCAGCAGCCAAGTTGGGGGCTCCGACTATGGCCACACCTTC. Translation: CASSQVGGSDYGHTF.

In the case of this clonotype: Its ends do not fully match the called genes, so a read error is possible. This chain connects TRBV12-3 or TRBV12-4 to TRBJ2-3; D is ambiguous. The CDR3 is made up of 12 amino acids. In nucleotides, the CDR3 is TGTGCCGGCAGTCTCCAAGGGGATACGCAGTATTTT. Protein product: CAGSLQGDTQYF.

This rearrangement joins TRBV5-8 to TRBJ2-5; TRBD2 is a possible D gene (5 bases). Germline CDR1 reads SGHTS; CDR2 reads YDEGEE. This CDR3 is built from 15 residues. Trimming left V 2 bases short and J 11 bases short, with 22 bases between. The CDR3 spells CASSLRGQINNEQYF. Here the CDR3 DNA reads TGTGCCAGCAGCTTACGAGGGCAGATTAACAATGAGCAGTACTTC.

The chain uses TRBV3-1 and TRBJ1-1, with 11 nucleotides matching TRBD1. V shed 6 bases, J shed 10 bases, and the junction held 22 bases outside the gene matches. Germline loops: CDR1 LGHDT, CDR2 YNNKEL (reference sequence). The CDR3 is made up of 18 amino acids. CDR3 bases: TGTGCCAGCAGGGACAGGGGGCTTGCGGGACTTTCAACCCTTGGAGCTTTCTTT. It encodes CASRDRGLAGLSTLGAFF.

This clonotype has just a few counts. The chain carries TRBV5-1 and TRBJ2-3; 14 bases map to TRBD2. V lost 6 bases and J lost 1; bases outside the gene matches: 1. Germline lookup yields CDR1 SGHRS and CDR2 YFSETQ. CDR3 size: 15 residues. The CDR3 nucleotides read TGCGCCAGCAAGACTAGCGGGGGGGGCACAGATACGCAGTATTTT. Its translation: CASKTSGGGTDTQYF.

The chain joins TRBV12-3 or TRBV12-4 to TRBJ2-5; D not resolved. This CDR3 region has 14 residues. The germline V and J ends were trimmed by 2 bases and 2 bases, with 9 bases remaining between them. This CDR3 is CASSLRSEQETQYF. In nucleotides, the CDR3 is TGTGCCAGCAGTTTACGGTCTGAACAAGAGACCCAGTACTTC.

This clonotype was picked up a small number of times. V is TRBV10-3 and J is TRBJ2-3; D gene uncertain. V lost 5 bases to trimming and J lost 2 bases, with 11 bases between them. Germline CDR1 is ENHRY and CDR2 is SYGVKD. The CDR3 runs 14 residues. Written as DNA, the CDR3 is TGTGCCATCAGTTCTGACCGCGACACAGATACGCAGTATTTT. The encoded protein is CAISSDRDTDTQYF.

This clonotype was observed a few times. The V gene is TRBV20-1, the J gene TRBJ2-5, with TRBD2 matching over 9 bases. V dropped 3 bases and J dropped 5; count of bases not matched to a gene: 13. CDR1 is DFQATT and CDR2 is SNEGSKA in the germline V gene (reference sequence). This CDR3 region has 16 residues. This CDR3 reads CSARRELAGARETQYF. The CDR3 nucleotides are TGCAGTGCTAGGAGGGAACTAGCGGGTGCGCGGGAGACCCAGTACTTC.